This TCR beta chain was recorded in a study of blood T cell repertoires in COVID-19. Overall study context: Specimens from acute and convalescent COVID-19 originated in the United States, Italy and Spain. In each case, the material was cDNA or gDNA derived from T cells, B-cell-depleted T cells, or PBMCs.

Seattle enrolled patients during active infection and tracked them longitudinally. In the original processing: Estimated nucleated cell counts came from reference gene primer amplification. The assay was immunoSEQ multiplex PCR, and TCRdb's table has in-frame clones only and misses some. D and trimming come from the DNA, and the V and J calls and clone size come from that table. The table records approximately 330,000 clones, about nine tenths of them present only once. V lost 5 bases and J lost 3, with 11 bases in between. Germline V gene lookup returns CDR1 SGHVS and CDR2 FNYEAQ. The CDR3 sequence is 15 residues long.

This chain uses TRBV7-6 with TRBJ1-6; TRBD1 might be the D (5 bases). The TCR comes from a man under 40 with COVID-19, enrolled during active disease. Sequenced: peripheral blood. The CDR3 protein is CASSLGTDYNSPLHF. The CDR3 bases are TGTGCCAGCAGCCTCGGGACTGACTATAATTCACCCCTCCACTTT.